These 19 T cell receptor beta chains came from one sample sequenced in a study of Graves' ophthalmopathy and Graves' hyperthyroidism. The TCR beta CDR3 regions underwent amplification from RNA transcripts. Second-round multiplex PCR followed a first-round RT-PCR using HTBI primers. Using its own MiXCR run on the multiplex PCR reads, TCRdb lists one record per CDR3 protein. The sample carries approximately 640,000 distinct CDR3 sequences, under 50% recorded once. Input material: peripheral blood. These receptors all come from an adult man with Graves' ophthalmopathy.

In this sample, this clonotype turned up many times. The V call is TRBV2, the J call TRBJ2-5, with TRBD1 identical over 10 bases. CDR1 and CDR2 (germline): SNHLY, FYNNEI. After removal of 4 bases from V and 2 bases from J, the junction contained 7 bases not matched to a gene. The CDR3 length is 16 residues. The CDR3, as DNA: TGTGCCAGCAGTGGGGACAGGGGATGGTCACAAGAGACCCAGTACTTC. Amino acids: CASSGDRGWSQETQYF.

This clonotype was counted ten times or more. The CDR3 DNA reads TGCGCCAGCAGCCCACAGGGTGATGGCAATCAGCCCCAGCATTTT. Translating gives CASSPQGDGNQPQHF. The rearrangement uses TRBV5-1 and TRBJ1-5; D may be TRBD1 (6 bases). The germline V gene encodes CDR1 SGHRS and CDR2 YFSETQ. Trimming pared 4 bases from V and 2 bases from J, leaving 13 bases between. This CDR3 contains 15 residues.

This clonotype was counted a few times. V and J are TRBV7-9 and TRBJ2-7; 12 bases agree with TRBD1. Germline CDR1 SEHNR, CDR2 FQNEAQ (reference sequence). Trimming cost V 3 bases and J 7 bases; bases outside gene matches: 13. The CDR3 is 17 residues long. CDR3 sequence reads: CASSLPIRDRGRGEQYF. CDR3 DNA sequence: TGTGCCAGCAGCTTGCCGATCCGGGACAGGGGGCGAGGGGAGCAGTACTTC. The whole variable domain, filled in from reference TRBV7-9 and TRBJ2-7, reads DTGVSQNPRHKITKRGQNVTFRCDPISEHNRLYWYRQTLGQGPEFLTYFQNEAQLEKSRLLSDRFSAERPKGSFSTLEIQRTEQGDSAMYLCASSLPIRDRGRGEQYFGPGTRLTVT.

The chain has TRBV25-1 and TRBJ2-3, with D perhaps assigned TRBD1 or TRBD2 (5 bases each). This CDR3 region has 17 residues. Germline-derived CDR1 and CDR2 are MGHDK and SYGVNS. In nucleotides, the CDR3 is TGTGCTAGTGGTTTGGAGCCGGGACGCCCTAGCACAGATACGCAGTATTTT. Translated: CASGLEPGRPSTDTQYF.

The rearrangement uses TRBV29-1 and TRBJ1-5; maybe TRBD1 (6 bases). Between the trimmed V and J ends, which lost 7 bases and 0 bases, there was a span of 10 bases. This CDR3 region has 13 residues. Germline CDR1 and CDR2: SQVTM and ANQGSEA. This chain's CDR3 is CSAAGVSNQPQHF. In DNA form, the CDR3 reads TGCAGCGCAGCAGGGGTTAGCAATCAGCCCCAGCATTTT.

The V call is TRBV29-1, the J call TRBJ1-2, with a tentative D call TRBD1 (5 bases). The CDR3 is made up of 16 amino acids. Deletions cut 1 base from V and 8 bases from J, with 23 bases between. CDR1 SQVTM and CDR2 ANQGSEA come from the germline V gene. CDR3 region: CSVEGMQGRTGEGYTF. CDR3 bases: TGCAGCGTTGAAGGGATGCAGGGCCGGACCGGGGAGGGCTACACCTTC.

In the case of this clonotype: This may be a read error, as it is one base from a much larger clone. The chain recombines TRBV12-3 or TRBV12-4 with TRBJ2-2, with 10 nucleotides matching TRBD1. The CDR3 is made up of 15 amino acids. The CDR3 here is CASSTTGTGDGELLF. DNA for the CDR3: TGTGCCAGCAGCACCACCGGGACAGGGGACGGGGAGCTGCTTTTT.

Comment on this clonotype: One end of the junction varies from germline; a read error may be responsible. V and J are TRBV15 and TRBJ1-2, with D maybe TRBD1 (6 bases). Germline V gives CDR1 LNHNV, CDR2 YYDKDF (reference sequence). The CDR3 totals 14 residues. Written as DNA, the CDR3 is TGTGCCAGCAGCCAAGGTGCCAGGGGCCATGGCTACACCTTC. Its protein product is CASSQGARGHGYTF.

For the CDR3, the DNA is TGTGCCAGCAGTAGGGGGAAAGGTGGCTACACCTTC. This encodes CASSRGKGGYTF. The rearrangement links TRBV25-1 to TRBJ1-2, with D possibly matching TRBD1 (6 bases). The CDR3 runs 12 residues. Germline CDR1 reads MGHDK; CDR2 reads SYGVNS. The V and J ends lost 5 bases and 7 bases respectively, with 11 bases between them.

V and J are TRBV7-3 and TRBJ1-4, with D possibly being TRBD1 (6 bases). Deletions cut 5 bases from V and 7 bases from J, with 11 bases between. The CDR3 is made up of 13 amino acids. From germline, CDR1 is SGHTA and CDR2 FQGTGA. The CDR3 DNA reads as TGTGCCAGCAGCGGGGGGCCGGGTGAAAAACTGTTTTTT. Its protein is CASSGGPGEKLFF.

The V call is TRBV2, the J call TRBJ1-1, with D tentatively TRBD1 (5 bases). Germline V gene lookup returns CDR1 SNHLY and CDR2 FYNNEI. V gave up 5 bases and J gave up 3 bases, with 10 bases separating them. The CDR3 is made up of 13 amino acids. DNA for the CDR3: TGTGCCAGCAGTACACAGGCCTACACTGAAGCTTTCTTT. This translates into CASSTQAYTEAFF.

This clonotype was counted many times. The V call is TRBV5-8, the J call TRBJ1-4; D is possibly TRBD1 (6 bases). The CDR3 is 16 residues long. Looked up from germline, CDR1 is SGHTS and CDR2 is YDEGEE. V lost 1 base to trimming and J lost 0 bases, with 10 bases between them. DNA of the CDR3: TGTGCCAGCAGCTTGCCAGGGGCGGCAACTAATGAAAAACTGTTTTTT. This translates into CASSLPGAATNEKLFF. The variable domain in full, completed from reference TRBV5-8 and TRBJ1-4, reads EAGVTQSPTHLIKTRGQQATLRCSPISGHTSVYWYQQALGLGLQFLLWYDEGEERNRGNFPPRFSGRQFPNYSSELNVNALELEDSALYLCASSLPGAATNEKLFFGSGTQLSVL.

On this clonotype: A much larger clone is a single base away; this may be a read error. This rearrangement joins TRBV5-1 to TRBJ2-7, with no clear D. The CDR3 extends over 14 amino acids. Per the germline V gene, CDR1 is SGHRS and CDR2 is YFSETQ. V shed 1 base and J shed 7 bases, with 15 bases lying between them. The DNA for the CDR3 is TGCGCCAGCAGCTTGTGGGGTGGGGTCGATGAGCAGTACTTC. Amino acids: CASSLWGGVDEQYF.

The rearrangement uses TRBV10-3 and TRBJ1-3, with TRBD1 matching over 8 bases. This CDR3 comprises 12 residues. V shed 5 bases, J shed 10 bases, and the junction held 4 bases outside the gene matches. CDR1 ENHRY and CDR2 SYGVKD come from the germline V gene. For the CDR3, the DNA is TGTGCCATCAGTAGGACAGGGCGTACCATATATTTT. This codes for CAISRTGRTIYF.

Concerning this clonotype itself: With a much larger clone just one base away, this may be a read error. The CDR3 DNA reads TGCAGTGCTAGAAAAAGGGGCGGAAACTATGGCTACACCTTC. This sequence encodes CSARKRGGNYGYTF. The chain uses TRBV20-1 and TRBJ1-2, with D possibly matching TRBD1 (5 bases). Germline CDR1 reads DFQATT; CDR2 reads SNEGSKA (reference sequence). Trimming shortened V by 2 bases and J by 2 bases, and 12 bases separated the two germline ends. CDR3 length: 14 residues.

This chain connects TRBV7-2 to TRBJ1-1, with TRBD1 identical over 8 bases. V was pared by 4 bases and J by 3 bases, with 10 bases of the junction left unmatched. CDR3 size: 16 residues. Germline V gives CDR1 SGHTA, CDR2 FQGNSA. This CDR3 is CASSSQRTGLDTEAFF. The CDR3 bases are TGTGCCAGCAGCTCCCAACGGACAGGGTTGGACACTGAAGCTTTCTTT.

There are a few counts of this clonotype. This chain links TRBV7-8 with TRBJ1-2; D is uncertain. The CDR3 is 12 residues long. The V gene lost 6 bases and the J gene lost 8 bases, with 13 bases spanning the gap. CDR1 and CDR2 (germline): SGHVS, FQNEAQ. The CDR3 coding sequence is TGTGCCAGCAGTTCCGGGTTGAGGGGCTACACCTTC. Its translation: CASSSGLRGYTF.

V usage is TRBV7-6 and J usage is TRBJ2-5; 8 nucleotides line up with TRBD2. CDR3 size: 18 residues. With 5 bases clipped from V and 5 bases from J, the junction kept 19 bases outside the gene matches. The V gene's germline CDR1 is SGHVS and CDR2 FNYEAQ. The CDR3 here is CASSTLSGTSPTGETQYF. The CDR3 DNA reads as TGTGCCAGCAGCACATTATCCGGGACTAGTCCCACCGGGGAGACCCAGTACTTC.

CDR3 in amino acids: CASSPRGGWDYEQYF. The CDR3 DNA is TGTGCCAGCAGCCCAAGGGGGGGTTGGGATTACGAGCAGTACTTC. This sequence joins TRBV6-5 and TRBJ2-7; D perhaps matches TRBD2 (7 bases). The V end was cut by 6 bases, the J end by 4 bases, with 19 bases between. The CDR3 sequence is 15 residues long. Germline loops: CDR1 MNHEY, CDR2 SVGAGI.